This T cell receptor (beta chain) was identified in a study of tumor-infiltrating lymphocytes in primary liver carcinoma. Findings and caveats of the study: Overlap between tumor regions exceeded overlap of tumor with adjacent tissue or blood. About 8-25% of top clones, no more, were shared by all five regions. Tumors reached a significantly greater top-250-clone fraction than blood did (p = 0.039).

The template, about 510 ng total RNA, yielded TCR beta cDNA made with a constant-region primer. Each TCR beta library was derived from three nested multiplex PCR rounds that employed slightly modified ARM-PCR. Two initial PCR rounds of around 9 cycles each paired TRBV1-TRBV30 forward primers with a C-beta reverse primer. TCRdb re-analysed the multiplex PCR reads in MiXCR, keeping a single row per CDR3 protein. The sample holds roughly 200,000 distinct CDR3 sequences, over 80% seen once. The length of the CDR3 is 16 residues. Germline V gene sequence: CDR1 SGHTA, CDR2 FQGTGA. The V end was cut by 0 bases, the J end by 7 bases, with 18 bases between. Unsorted bulk tissue (about 18-32 mg) underwent RNA and DNA co-extraction. Five distinct regions per tumor were sampled. Comment on this clonotype: Its antigen is as yet unknown.

The source is a man aged 40-50 years with primary liver carcinoma and hepatitis B virus infection. The sequenced sample was tumor tissue from primary liver carcinoma. The genes are TRBV7-3 and TRBJ2-5; D might be TRBD2 (7 bases). This CDR3 reads CASSLTAPSGGGTQYF. The CDR3, as DNA: TGTGCCAGCAGCTTAACAGCGCCTAGCGGAGGGGGGACCCAGTACTTC.